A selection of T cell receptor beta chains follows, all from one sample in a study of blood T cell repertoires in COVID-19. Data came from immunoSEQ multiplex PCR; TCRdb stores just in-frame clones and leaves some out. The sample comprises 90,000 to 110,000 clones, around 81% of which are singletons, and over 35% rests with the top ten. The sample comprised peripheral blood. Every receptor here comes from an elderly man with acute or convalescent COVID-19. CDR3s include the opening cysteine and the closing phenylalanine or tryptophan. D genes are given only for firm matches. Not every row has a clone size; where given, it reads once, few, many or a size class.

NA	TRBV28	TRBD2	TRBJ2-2	CASSLPGLAGPYVRELFF	TGTGCCAGCAGTCTTCCAGGACTAGCGGGACCCTACGTCAGGGAGCTGTTTTTT
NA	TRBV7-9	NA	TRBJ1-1	CASSLEVRQGKAFF	TGTGCCAGCAGCTTAGAAGTTCGGCAGGGAAAAGCTTTCTTT
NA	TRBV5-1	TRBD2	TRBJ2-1	CASSLLTGGTDEQFF	TGCGCCAGCAGCTTGCTGACGGGAGGGACGGATGAGCAGTTCTTC
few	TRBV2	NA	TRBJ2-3	CASSPSPSGTDTQYF	TGTGCCAGCAGTCCGAGCCCTAGCGGCACAGATACGCAGTATTTT
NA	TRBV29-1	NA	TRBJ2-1	CSVSSSYNEQFF	TGCAGCGTTTCCAGCTCCTACAATGAGCAGTTCTTC
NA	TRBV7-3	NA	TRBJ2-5	CASSLKERETQYF	TGTGCCAGCAGCTTAAAAGAGAGAGAGACCCAGTACTTC
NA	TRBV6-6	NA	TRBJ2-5	CASSYPGVRETQYF	TGTGCCAGCAGTTACCCGGGGGTACGAGAGACCCAGTACTTC
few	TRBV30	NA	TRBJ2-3	CAWSTGRTDTQYF	TGTGCCTGGAGCACGGGAAGAACAGATACGCAGTATTTT
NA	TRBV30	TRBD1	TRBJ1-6	CAWRRAGGSSSYNSPLHF	TGTGCCTGGAGAAGGGCAGGGGGCTCGAGCTCCTATAATTCACCCCTCCACTTT
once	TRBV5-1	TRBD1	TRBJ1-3	CASTGTAGNTIYF	TGCGCCAGCACCGGGACAGCTGGAAACACCATATATTTT
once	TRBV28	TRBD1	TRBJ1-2	CASSRGQYYGYTF	TGTGCCAGCAGTCGGGGACAGTACTATGGCTACACCTTC
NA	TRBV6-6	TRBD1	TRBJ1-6	CASSYSRTGNGPPLHF	TGTGCCAGCAGTTACTCCAGGACAGGGAATGGGCCACCCCTCCACTTT
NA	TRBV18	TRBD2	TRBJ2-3	CASSPIAGGITDTQYF	TGTGCCAGCTCCCCTATAGCGGGAGGGATCACAGATACGCAGTATTTT
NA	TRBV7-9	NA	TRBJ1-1	CASSSPKSLNTEAFF	TGTGCCAGCAGCTCGCCGAAGAGTTTGAACACTGAAGCTTTCTTT
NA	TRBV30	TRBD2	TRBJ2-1	CAWSVWLAGRNEQFF	TGTGCCTGGAGTGTTTGGCTAGCGGGGCGTAATGAGCAGTTCTTC
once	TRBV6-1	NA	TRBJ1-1	CASSEGGVKGTEAFF	TGTGCCAGCAGTGAAGGCGGAGTGAAAGGCACTGAAGCTTTCTTT
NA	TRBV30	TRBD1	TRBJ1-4	CAWSWGTIRDRGTNEKLFF	TGTGCCTGGAGTTGGGGAACCATCCGGGACAGGGGGACTAATGAAAAACTGTTTTTT
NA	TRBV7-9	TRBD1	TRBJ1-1	CASSLADRGNTEAFF	TGTGCCAGCAGCTTAGCGGACAGGGGGAACACTGAAGCTTTCTTT
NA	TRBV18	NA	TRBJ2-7	CASSPSTGLYEQYF	TGTGCCAGCTCACCTTCGACAGGCCTCTACGAGCAGTACTTC
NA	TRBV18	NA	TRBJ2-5	CASSPPRSGTQYF	TGTGCCAGCTCACCACCCCGATCGGGGACCCAGTACTTC
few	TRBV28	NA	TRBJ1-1	CASNPGGAGRGTEAFF	TGTGCCAGCAACCCGGGAGGGGCAGGGCGGGGCACTGAAGCTTTCTTT
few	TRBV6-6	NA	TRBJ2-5	CASSGTGRGRETQYF	TGTGCCAGCAGTGGAACGGGTCGGGGAAGAGAGACCCAGTACTTC
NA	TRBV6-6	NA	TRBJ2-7	CASSPTTGPYEQYF	TGTGCCAGCAGTCCCACCACAGGGCCCTACGAGCAGTACTTC
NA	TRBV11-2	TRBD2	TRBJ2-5	CASSSPGVAGGETQYF	TGTGCCAGCAGCTCCCCCGGGGTAGCGGGAGGTGAGACCCAGTACTTC
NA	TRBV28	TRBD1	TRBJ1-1	CASSPPGQDTEAFF	TGTGCCAGCAGTCCTCCGGGACAGGACACTGAAGCTTTCTTT
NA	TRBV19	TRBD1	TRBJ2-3	CASSLDRGTDTQYF	TGTGCCAGTAGCCTAGACAGGGGGACAGATACGCAGTATTTT
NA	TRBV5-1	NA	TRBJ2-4	CASSLDRGNIQYF	TGCGCCAGCAGCTTGGATAGGGGAAACATTCAGTACTTC
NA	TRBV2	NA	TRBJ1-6	CASKREKVSTSPLHF	TGTGCCAGCAAAAGGGAGAAGGTTTCAACTTCACCCCTCCACTTT
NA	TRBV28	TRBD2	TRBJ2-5	CASTLPDSGSPGETQYF	TGTGCCAGCACCTTACCCGATAGCGGGAGTCCCGGGGAGACCCAGTACTTC
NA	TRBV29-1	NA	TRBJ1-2	CSVEVSGSGYGYTF	TGCAGCGTTGAGGTATCAGGGTCCGGCTATGGCTACACCTTC
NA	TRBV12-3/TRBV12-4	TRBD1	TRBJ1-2	CASSPQGARGYTF	TGTGCCAGCAGTCCCCAGGGGGCGCGGGGCTACACCTTC
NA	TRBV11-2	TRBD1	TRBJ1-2	CASSPHPTGAYGYTF	TGTGCCAGCAGCCCTCACCCGACAGGGGCCTATGGCTACACCTTC
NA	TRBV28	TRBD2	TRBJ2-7	CASSLGLPSGSYEQYF	TGTGCCAGCAGTTTAGGTCTACCTAGCGGATCCTACGAGCAGTACTTC
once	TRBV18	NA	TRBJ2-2	CASSPRERATNTGELFF	TGTGCCAGCTCACCTCGGGAGCGGGCAACGAACACCGGGGAGCTGTTTTTT
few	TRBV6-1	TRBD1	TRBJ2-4	CASSDQGQGKNIQYF	TGTGCCAGCAGTGATCAGGGACAGGGGAAAAACATTCAGTACTTC
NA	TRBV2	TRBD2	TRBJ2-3	CASSETSGSGDTQYF	TGTGCCAGCAGTGAGACTAGCGGGAGTGGAGATACGCAGTATTTT
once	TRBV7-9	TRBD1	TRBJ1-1	CASSHLRSTGAEETFF	TGTGCCAGCAGCCACCTTAGATCGACAGGGGCGGAAGAAACTTTCTTT
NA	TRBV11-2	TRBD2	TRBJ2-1	CASRSGTSKFF	TGTGCCAGCAGATCCGGGACTAGCAAGTTCTTC
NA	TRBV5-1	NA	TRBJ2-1	CASSLSSGHEQFF	TGCGCCAGCAGCTTGTCTTCAGGGCATGAGCAGTTCTTC
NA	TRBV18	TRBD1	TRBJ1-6	CASSQASGTANSPLHF	TGTGCCAGCTCACAGGCTTCCGGGACAGCAAATTCACCCCTCCACTTT
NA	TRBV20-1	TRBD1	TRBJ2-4	CSAREDRAGYF	TGCAGTGCTAGGGAGGACAGGGCTGGGTACTTC
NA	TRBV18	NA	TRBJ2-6	CASSPQASGANVLTF	TGTGCCAGCTCACCACAAGCCTCTGGGGCCAACGTCCTGACTTTC
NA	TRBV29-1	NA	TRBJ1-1	CSVDPMSTEAFF	TGCAGCGTTGATCCGATGAGCACTGAAGCTTTCTTT
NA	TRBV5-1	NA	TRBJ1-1	CASSFGTLNTEAFF	TGCGCCAGCAGCTTTGGCACGTTGAACACTGAAGCTTTCTTT
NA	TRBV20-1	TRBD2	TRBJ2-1	CSAKRTSQFF	TGCAGTGCAAAACGGACTAGCCAGTTCTTC
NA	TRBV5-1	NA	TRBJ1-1	CASSLGRDFRSNTEAFF	TGCGCCAGCAGCTTGGGTCGGGACTTTAGGTCGAACACTGAAGCTTTCTTT
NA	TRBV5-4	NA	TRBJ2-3	CASSLSSAGDTQYF	TGTGCCAGCAGCTTGAGTAGCGCGGGAGATACGCAGTATTTT
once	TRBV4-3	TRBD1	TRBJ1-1	CASSLATGGQTEAFF	TGCGCCAGCAGCCTTGCCACAGGGGGCCAGACTGAAGCTTTCTTT
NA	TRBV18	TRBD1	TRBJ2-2	CASSPLGQGNTGELFF	TGTGCCAGCTCACCATTGGGACAGGGGAACACCGGGGAGCTGTTTTTT
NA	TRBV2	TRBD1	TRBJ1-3	CASSGDRVSGNTIYF	TGTGCCAGCAGTGGGGACAGGGTGTCTGGAAACACCATATATTTT
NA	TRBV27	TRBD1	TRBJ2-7	CASSSPRTGKVYEQYF	TGTGCCAGCAGTTCGCCTCGGACAGGGAAGGTCTACGAGCAGTACTTC
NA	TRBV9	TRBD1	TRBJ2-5	CASSVAPGQKETQYF	TGTGCCAGCAGCGTAGCACCGGGACAGAAAGAGACCCAGTACTTC
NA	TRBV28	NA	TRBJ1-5	CASSPQAGSNQPQHF	TGTGCCAGCAGTCCCCAGGCGGGGAGCAATCAGCCCCAGCATTTT
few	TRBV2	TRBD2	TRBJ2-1	CASSEAPGLAGGGTYNEQFF	TGTGCCAGCAGTGAAGCGCCCGGACTAGCGGGAGGAGGAACTTACAATGAGCAGTTCTTC
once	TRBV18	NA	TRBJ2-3	CASSPRTGTDTQYF	TGTGCCAGCTCACCGCGGACAGGCACAGATACGCAGTATTTT
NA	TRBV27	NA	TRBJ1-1	CASSLSRQANTEAFF	TGTGCCAGCAGTTTATCAAGGCAGGCGAACACTGAAGCTTTCTTT
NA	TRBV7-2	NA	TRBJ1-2	CASSLGDRTRGYTF	TGTGCCAGCAGCTTAGGAGACAGGACGCGTGGCTACACCTTC
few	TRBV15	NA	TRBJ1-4	CATSRDNGGEKLFF	TGTGCCACCAGCAGAGATAACGGAGGGGAAAAACTGTTTTTT
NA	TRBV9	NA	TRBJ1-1	CASSVAPNTEAFF	TGTGCCAGCAGCGTAGCTCCTAACACTGAAGCTTTCTTT